A single sample gave rise to the 23 T cell receptor beta chains below, sequenced in a study of blood T cell repertoires in COVID-19. The repertoire was sequenced with immunoSEQ multiplex PCR; TCRdb's copy has only in-frame clones and lacks some. The data contain around 140,000 clones, about 88% of them singletons. Input material: peripheral blood. These receptors were collected from a woman of 80 years or more with acute or convalescent COVID-19.

This clone was picked up many times. This chain connects TRBV5-1 to TRBJ2-2, with a possible D match to TRBD1 (5 bases). Germline CDR1 and CDR2: SGHRS and YFSETQ. Trimming took 3 bases from V and 5 from J, leaving 14 bases between them. The CDR3 runs to 15 residues. CDR3 bases: TGCGCCAGCAGCTGGACCCCAGGGTATACCGGGGAGCTGTTTTTT. Protein product: CASSWTPGYTGELFF.

V gene TRBV3-1 (or the pseudogene TRBV3-2) combines with J gene TRBJ1-2, with TRBD1 as a possible D gene (6 bases). The V gene lost 4 bases and the J gene lost 2 bases, with 11 bases spanning the gap. The CDR3 runs 14 residues. The germline V gene encodes CDR1 LGHDT and CDR2 YNNKEL (reference sequence). The CDR3 DNA reads TGTGCCAGCAGCCCGACCGACAGGAACTATGGCTACACCTTC. It codes for CASSPTDRNYGYTF.

The chain joins TRBV4-1 to TRBJ2-1, with D tentatively TRBD1 (6 bases). CDR1 is MGHRA and CDR2 is YSYEKL in the germline V gene. This CDR3 comprises 15 residues. Trimming shortened V by 1 base and J by 9 bases, and 16 bases separated the two germline ends. CDR3 residues: CASSQVPVQGSEQFF. The DNA for the CDR3 is TGCGCCAGCAGCCAAGTCCCGGTACAGGGAAGTGAGCAGTTCTTC.

Only one count was recorded for this clone. The chain is built from TRBV18 and TRBJ1-2, with no clear D. V was clipped by 6 bases and J by 5 bases, with 25 bases between them. Germline values: CDR1 KGHSH, CDR2 LQKENI. The CDR3 contains 17 residues. CDR3 in DNA: TGTGCCAGCTCGCCGGTCGGGCCCGGGAATATCGAATATGGCTACACCTTC. This translates into CASSPVGPGNIEYGYTF.

The V and J genes are TRBV7-9 and TRBJ2-7; D unresolved. Germline V gives CDR1 SEHNR, CDR2 FQNEAQ (reference sequence). Trimming removed 1 base at V and 0 bases at J, with 7 bases between. The CDR3 loop spans 14 amino acids. The CDR3 nucleotides are TGTGCCAGCAGCTTAGAACCTAGCTCCTACGAGCAGTACTTC. It codes for CASSLEPSSYEQYF.

The rearrangement joins TRBV10-3 to TRBJ1-6, with D possibly matching TRBD1 (6 bases). The ends were cut back, 6 bases at V and 9 bases at J, with 12 bases in the middle. CDR3 length equals 13 residues. From germline, CDR1 is ENHRY and CDR2 SYGVKD. CDR3 sequence: CAIRGMGASPLHF. Here the CDR3 DNA reads TGTGCCATCAGGGGGATGGGGGCTTCACCCCTCCACTTT.

V and J are TRBV5-4 and TRBJ1-2; unclear D gene. CDR3 length equals 13 residues. Germline CDR1 reads SGHNT; CDR2 reads YYREEE (reference sequence). The ends were cut back, 6 bases at V and 6 bases at J, with 15 bases in the middle. CDR3 coding DNA: TGTGCCAGCACCCGAGAAATAGAACATGGCTACACCTTC. This translates into CASTREIEHGYTF.

As concerns this clone: At the DNA level, this CDR3 is encoded by other sequences in the same sample as well. J is TRBJ1-5 and V is TRBV7-2; TRBD1 aligns across 8 bases. Germline V gene data show CDR1 as SGHTA and CDR2 as FQGNSA. V shed 2 bases, J shed 4 bases, and the junction held 1 base outside the gene matches. The CDR3 loop spans 14 amino acids. DNA of the CDR3: TGTGCCAGCAGCTTACGGACAGGGAATCAGCCCCAGCATTTT. This codes for CASSLRTGNQPQHF.

The gene calls are TRBV6-1 and TRBJ1-3, with a weak D call TRBD1 (5 bases). V dropped 2 bases and J dropped 13 bases, with 21 bases sitting between them. CDR3 length: 15 residues. CDR1 is MNHNS, CDR2 SASEGT, per germline. DNA of the CDR3: TGTGCCAGCAGTGAATTTGGGGCTGGCACTTCACATATATATTTT. It encodes CASSEFGAGTSHIYF.

This clone was counted once. This chain connects TRBV27 to TRBJ1-1; TRBD1 might be the D (6 bases). Trimming pared 6 bases from V and 1 base from J, leaving 15 bases between. The germline V gene encodes CDR1 MNHEY and CDR2 SMNVEV (reference sequence). The CDR3 is 15 amino acids. The DNA for the CDR3 is TGTGCCAGCAGACAAGCCGGGACACCGAACACTGAAGCTTTCTTT. This translates into CASRQAGTPNTEAFF.

V usage is TRBV30 and J usage is TRBJ1-1, with a tentative D call TRBD1 (5 bases). Germline V CDR1 and CDR2: GTSNPN, SVGIG (reference sequence). The CDR3 consists of 15 residues. Trimming removed 5 bases at V and 1 base at J, with 17 bases between. CDR3 protein: CAWSRMGQANTEAFF. In DNA, the CDR3 is TGTGCCTGGTCCCGAATGGGGCAGGCGAACACTGAAGCTTTCTTT.

J is TRBJ1-1 and V is TRBV19; no definite D call. V lost 0 bases and J 1 base, leaving 6 bases between the germline ends. Germline loops: CDR1 LNHDA, CDR2 SQIVND (reference sequence). This CDR3 region has 14 residues. The CDR3 loop is CASSIDLPNTEAFF. The CDR3 region has the DNA TGTGCCAGTAGTATAGATCTACCGAACACTGAAGCTTTCTTT.

This chain joins TRBV6-5 and TRBJ2-5, with a weak D call TRBD1 (6 bases). From germline, CDR1 is MNHEY and CDR2 SVGAGI. V lost 6 bases, J lost 1 base, and 9 bases lay in between. The CDR3 extends over 13 amino acids. CDR3 region: CASRGTRQETQYF. The CDR3 DNA is TGTGCCAGCAGGGGGACACGCCAAGAGACCCAGTACTTC.

This chain connects TRBV30 to TRBJ2-1; 7 positions agree with TRBD1. Germline V CDR1 and CDR2: GTSNPN, SVGIG (reference sequence). Trimming took 2 bases from V and 1 from J; bases not matched to a gene: 5. The CDR3 extends over 15 amino acids. This CDR3 is CAWSSDRFSYNEQFF. CDR3 nucleotides: TGTGCCTGGAGTTCGGACAGGTTTTCCTACAATGAGCAGTTCTTC.

The V call is TRBV6-2 or TRBV6-3, the J call TRBJ2-3; possibly TRBD2 for D (6 bases). V lost 2 bases and J 3 bases, leaving 12 bases between the germline ends. This CDR3 region has 15 residues. Germline-derived CDR1 and CDR2 are MNHEY and SVGEGT. CDR3 nucleotides: TGTGCCAGCAGTTACGGCGGGATAGCAACAGATACGCAGTATTTT. Translating gives CASSYGGIATDTQYF.

DNA for the CDR3: TGTGCCAGCAGCTTAGGTCGGCACAGGGGGTACAATGGCTACACCTTC. As protein: CASSLGRHRGYNGYTF. The V gene is TRBV7-2, the J gene TRBJ1-2; TRBD1 aligns across 8 bases. J gave up 6 bases and V 1 base, and 10 bases lay outside the gene matches. CDR1 is SGHTA, CDR2 FQGNSA, per germline. CDR3 length equals 16 residues.

This clone has a handful of counts. The chain joins TRBV6-5 to TRBJ1-1; TRBD1 might be the D (5 bases). CDR1 and CDR2 from the germline V gene are MNHEY and SVGAGI. The germline V and J ends were trimmed by 6 bases and 0 bases, with 14 bases remaining between them. The CDR3 sequence is 15 residues long. The CDR3: CASRKGGGLNTEAFF. CDR3 sequence (DNA): TGTGCCAGCAGGAAAGGCGGGGGTCTGAACACTGAAGCTTTCTTT.

This rearrangement joins TRBV21-1 to TRBJ2-1; the table's D call, TRBD2, has no DNA check behind it. TRBV21-1 is a pseudogene locus. The CDR3 is made up of 16 amino acids. The CDR3 loop reads CASSKPFHTFSGEQFF. The CDR3 coding sequence is TGTGCCAGCAGCAAACCCTTTCATACATTTAGCGGTGAGCAGTTCTTC.

The genes are TRBV5-1 and TRBJ2-7; a possible D gene is TRBD1 (5 bases). V gave up 0 bases and J gave up 0 bases, with 13 bases separating them. The V gene's germline CDR1 is SGHRS and CDR2 YFSETQ. This CDR3 region has 16 residues. Here the CDR3 DNA reads TGCGCCAGCAGCTTGGGCAAGGACACCATCTCCTACGAGCAGTACTTC. It yields the protein CASSLGKDTISYEQYF.

The V and J genes are TRBV7-9 and TRBJ2-7, with 7 bases aligning to TRBD2. The CDR3 consists of 15 residues. In germline, CDR1 is SEHNR, CDR2 FQNEAQ (reference sequence). V was pared by 5 bases and J by 2 bases, with 9 bases of the junction left unmatched. CDR3 amino acids: CASSIPGLQAYEQYF. CDR3 in DNA: TGTGCCAGCAGCATCCCGGGACTACAGGCCTACGAGCAGTACTTC.

As for this clone: A junction end diverges from the germline sequence, so it may reflect a read error. This rearrangement joins TRBV5-6 to TRBJ2-1; TRBD2 agrees at 10 bases. Germline V CDR1 and CDR2: SGHDT, YYEEEE. The CDR3 spans 15 residues. The CDR3 bases are TGTGCCAGCAGTTTGGGACTAGCGAACTACAATGAGCAGTTCTTC. Encoded protein: CASSLGLANYNEQFF.

The chain uses TRBV12-3 or TRBV12-4 and TRBJ2-5; D is perhaps TRBD1 (6 bases). Trimming took off 5 bases at V and 5 bases at J, with 12 bases between the two ends. There are 13 residues in the CDR3. The chain's CDR3 is CASSKTGMETQYF. CDR3 sequence (DNA): TGTGCCAGCAGTAAAACAGGGATGGAGACCCAGTACTTC.

CDR3: CASTQRGYTEAFF. The CDR3 nucleotides read TGTGCCAGTACCCAGCGAGGGTACACTGAAGCTTTCTTT. The V gene is TRBV19, the J gene TRBJ1-1; no clear D. Per the germline V gene, CDR1 is LNHDA and CDR2 is SQIVND (reference sequence). The CDR3 is 13 amino acids. Trimming took 7 bases from V and 3 from J, leaving 12 bases between them.